The clone carrying this T cell receptor (beta chain) showed up just once. Its specificity is unknown. The germline V gene has CDR1 MDHEN and CDR2 SYDVKM. The CDR3 covers 16 residues. The J segment lost 5 bases and the V segment lost 7 bases, leaving 11 bases of the junction unmatched. The data derive from a study of cytomegalovirus exposure and HLA in healthy donors. General study points: Most TCR sequences were seen very rarely across donors, but some public TCRs occurred in many. In vitro testing confirmed a few CMV-associated chains as specific for CMV antigens. Presence/absence analyses took donor sequencing depth as roughly uniform.

The PCR contained 60 Vbeta and 13 Jbeta primers. Produced via immunoSEQ multiplex PCR; TCRdb's table is partial and in-frame only. Altogether roughly 170,000 clones are present, more than 70% being singletons, with the ten largest covering under 5%. The origin of this receptor is a woman aged 45-65 years in good health and CMV-seropositive. The genes are TRBV28 and TRBJ2-1, with 10 bases matching TRBD1. The specimen was PBMCs. CDR3 DNA sequence: TGTGCCAGCACCGTCCTCCGTGGGACAGGGGACAATGAGCAGTTCTTC. It encodes CASTVLRGTGDNEQFF.